This T cell receptor (beta chain) was obtained from a study of blood T cell repertoires in COVID-19. Study-wide context: Acute-phase and convalescent COVID-19 samples originated in the United States, Italy and Spain. T cells, B-cell-depleted T cells, or PBMCs provided the cDNA or gDNA that served as material.

From germline, CDR1 is SGHTA and CDR2 FQGNSA. The length of the CDR3 is 15 residues. V was clipped by 0 bases and J by 2 bases, with 10 bases between them. Authors' analysis steps: Reference gene primer amplification in the assay estimated nucleated cell counts. The data were produced by immunoSEQ multiplex PCR, yet TCRdb's version contains in-frame clones alone and is incomplete. V and J calls and clone size follow that table, whereas D and trimming were derived from the DNA. The top ten clones hold about 2.5% of a sample with about 40,000 clones, roughly four fifths of them seen once. The rearrangement uses TRBV7-2 and TRBJ2-5; a possible D gene is TRBD1 (6 bases). This receptor was identified in a woman in her sixties or seventies with acute or convalescent COVID-19. The sequenced sample was peripheral blood. CDR3 residues: CASSLARTAQETQYF. The CDR3 nucleotides read TGTGCCAGCAGCTTAGCAAGGACAGCACAAGAGACCCAGTACTTC.